Sequencing of this T cell receptor (beta chain) was carried out in a study of cytomegalovirus exposure and HLA in healthy donors. Findings and limits, study-wide: In a later analysis, parvovirus B19, influenza, CMV and Epstein-Barr virus appeared linked to several top co-occurrence clusters. Trimming of TCR beta V- and J-genes showed a link, identified in a later analysis, to a missense DCLRE1C variant.

The PCR employed 60 Vbeta primers together with 13 Jbeta primers. Here immunoSEQ multiplex PCR was the method, and the copy in TCRdb shows in-frame clones only, minus some. The data contain roughly 200,000 clones, 87% of them singletons. Regarding this clone: Antigen specificity is unknown.

This receptor was identified in a boy younger than 10 in good health and CMV-seronegative. The material sequenced was PBMCs.

CDR3 loop: CASSLELADYEQYF. The CDR3 DNA reads TGCGCCAGCAGCTTGGAACTAGCGGACTACGAGCAGTACTTC. The rearrangement joins TRBV5-1 to TRBJ2-7; 8 bases agree with TRBD2. This CDR3 comprises 14 residues. Per germline, CDR1 SGHRS and CDR2 YFSETQ. The trim removed 0 bases at V and 3 bases at J, leaving 2 bases unmatched.